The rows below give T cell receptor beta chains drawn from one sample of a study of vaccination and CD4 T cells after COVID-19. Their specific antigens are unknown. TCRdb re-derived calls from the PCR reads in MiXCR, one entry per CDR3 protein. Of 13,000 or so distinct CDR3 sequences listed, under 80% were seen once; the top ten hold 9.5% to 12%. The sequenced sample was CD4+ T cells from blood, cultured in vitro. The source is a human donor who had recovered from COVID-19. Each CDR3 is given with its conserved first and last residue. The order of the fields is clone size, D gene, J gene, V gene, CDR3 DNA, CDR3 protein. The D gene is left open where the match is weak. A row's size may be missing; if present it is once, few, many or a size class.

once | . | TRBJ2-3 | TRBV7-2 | TGTGCCAGCAGCCCCGCCCCTACCACAGATACGCAGTATTTT | CASSPAPTTDTQYF
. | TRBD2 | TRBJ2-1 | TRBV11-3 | TGTGCCAGCAGCTTTGAGAGCGGGGGGCTAAAATGGGAGTTCTTC | CASSFESGGLKWEFF
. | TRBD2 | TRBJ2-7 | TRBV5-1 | TGCGCCAGCAGCTTGACTTCGGGTGCGGGAGTGAACGAGCAGTACTTC | CASSLTSGAGVNEQYF
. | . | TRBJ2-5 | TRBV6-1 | TGTGCCAGCTCCCAGGGGGGGGAAGAGACCCAGTACTTC | CASSQGGEETQYF
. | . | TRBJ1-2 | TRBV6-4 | TGTGCCAGCAGCCGGGCGGAGGGGATTGGTGGCTACACCTTC | CASSRAEGIGGYTF
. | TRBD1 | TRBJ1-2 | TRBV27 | TGTGCCAGCAGTTTCCGGACAGGGGTCGGCTACACCTTC | CASSFRTGVGYTF
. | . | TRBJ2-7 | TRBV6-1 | TGTGCCAGCAGTGAATGGAGGTACGAGCAGTACTTC | CASSEWRYEQYF
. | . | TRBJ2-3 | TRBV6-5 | TGTGCCAGCAGTTCCGCAGATACGCAGTATTTT | CASSSADTQYF
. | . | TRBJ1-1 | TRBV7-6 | TGTGCCAGCAGCCTGAGGGTAGACACTGAAGCTTTCTTT | CASSLRVDTEAFF
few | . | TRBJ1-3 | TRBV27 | TGTGCCAGCAGACCCGCGGGGGCTGGAAACACCATATATTTT | CASRPAGAGNTIYF
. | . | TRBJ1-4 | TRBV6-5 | TGTGCCAGCAGTTACACTAGGGGACGCGGGGAAAAACTGTTTTTT | CASSYTRGRGEKLFF
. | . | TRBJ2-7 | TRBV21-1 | TGTGCCCCAAAAAGTGGAGGGAAATGCACCTACGAGCAGTACTTC | CAPKSGGKCTYEQYF
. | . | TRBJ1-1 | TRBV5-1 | TGCGCCAGCAGCTTGGAGGGGGTGGGCACTGAAGCTTTCTTT | CASSLEGVGTEAFF
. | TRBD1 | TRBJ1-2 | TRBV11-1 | TGTGCCAGCAGCCTTGGAGGGGGCGCTGGCTACACCTTC | CASSLGGGAGYTF
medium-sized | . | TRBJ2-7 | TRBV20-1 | TGCAGTGCTAGAGACCCACTGGGACGGGACTACGAGCAGTACTTC | CSARDPLGRDYEQYF
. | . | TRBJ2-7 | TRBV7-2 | TGTGCCACCGTTCCCGACGCGGGCCTAGGGGAGCAGTACTTC | CATVPDAGLGEQYF
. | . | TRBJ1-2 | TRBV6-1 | TGTGCCAGCAGTGAAATAAGGGTGGTCAATGGCTACACCTTC | CASSEIRVVNGYTF
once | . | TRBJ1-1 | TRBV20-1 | TGCAGTGCGACCCGGGGAAACACTGGAGCTTTCTTT | CSATRGNTGAFF
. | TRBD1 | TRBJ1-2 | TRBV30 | TGTGCCTGGGGGGGGACAGAGATTTATGGCTACACCTTC | CAWGGTEIYGYTF
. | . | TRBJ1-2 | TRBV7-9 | TGTGCCAGCAGCTTAATCACCACAGCCTATGGCTACACCTTC | CASSLITTAYGYTF
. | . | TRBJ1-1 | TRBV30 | TGTGCCTGGAGTACCCGCCCATCCAACACTGAAGCTTTCTTT | CAWSTRPSNTEAFF
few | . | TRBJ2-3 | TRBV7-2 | TGTGCCAGCAGCTTAGCTGGGTTCACAGATACGCAGTATTTT | CASSLAGFTDTQYF
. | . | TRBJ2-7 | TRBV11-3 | TGTGCCAGCAGTTCAGGCCGGGACCGTCAGTACTTC | CASSSGRDRQYF
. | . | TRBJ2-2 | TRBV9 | TGTGCCAGCAGCGTTAGATACACCGGGGAGCTGTTTTTT | CASSVRYTGELFF
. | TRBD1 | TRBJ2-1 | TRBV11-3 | TGTGCCAGCAGCTTAGAGTTTCCCGGTCGTTCTGGTCAGGGGGCCGTCTACAATGAGCAGTTCTTC | CASSLEFPGRSGQGAVYNEQFF
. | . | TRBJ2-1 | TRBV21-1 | TGTGCCAGCAGCACCGATCAGGACAGCCCCTACAATGAGCAGTTCTTC | CASSTDQDSPYNEQFF
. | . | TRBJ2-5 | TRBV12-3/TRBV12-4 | TGTGCCAGCAGTTTGGGCGGGGTCTCCCAAGAGACCCAGTACTTC | CASSLGGVSQETQYF
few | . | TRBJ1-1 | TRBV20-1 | TGCAGTGCTCGCCCCCTCAGGAACACTGAAGCTTTCTTT | CSARPLRNTEAFF